These 24 T cell receptor beta chains were all obtained from the same sample, sequenced in a study of immune evolution from preneoplasia to lung adenocarcinoma. Data came from immunoSEQ multiplex PCR; TCRdb stores just in-frame clones and leaves some out. In the table there are 9,000 to 10,000 clones, around 90% of which are singletons. Specimen: FFPE invasive lung adenocarcinoma tissue. These receptors all come from a person aged 65-85 years with invasive lung adenocarcinoma. Some clones in this sample may be carry-over from other donors' samples.

The J gene is TRBJ2-7, the V gene TRBV28; no reliable D call. The V and J ends lost 2 bases and 5 bases respectively, with 13 bases between them. CDR1 is MDHEN and CDR2 is SYDVKM in the germline V gene. This CDR3 region has 14 residues. The CDR3 DNA reads as TGTGCCAGCAGTTTACGTAGTAGGTATGACGAGCAGTACTTC. This gives the protein CASSLRSRYDEQYF.

The chain combines TRBV6-1 with TRBJ1-1, with D unresolved. Trimming cost V 4 bases and J 1 base, with 10 bases left between them. The CDR3 consists of 14 residues. In germline, CDR1 is MNHNS, CDR2 SASEGT. This CDR3 is CASSGWAGNTEAFF. CDR3 nucleotides: TGTGCCAGCAGTGGTTGGGCAGGGAACACTGAAGCTTTCTTT.

Only one count was recorded for this clone. The chain recombines TRBV6-5 with TRBJ1-4; possibly TRBD1 for D (5 bases). The CDR3 runs 15 residues. V lost 7 bases and J 2 bases, leaving 14 bases between the germline ends. Germline CDR1 is MNHEY and CDR2 is SVGAGI. The CDR3 region is CASTGGWGTNEKLFF. For the CDR3, the DNA is TGTGCCAGCACCGGGGGTTGGGGGACTAATGAAAAACTGTTTTTT.

This clone was found a few times. J is TRBJ2-3 and V is TRBV27; possibly TRBD2 for D (6 bases). CDR1 and CDR2 from the germline V gene are MNHEY and SMNVEV (reference sequence). Between the trimmed V and J ends, which lost 8 bases and 3 bases, there was a span of 12 bases. The CDR3 is 13 amino acids. The CDR3 DNA is TGTGCCAGCGCGGGGCGAAAGACAGATACGCAGTATTTT. This codes for CASAGRKTDTQYF.

The chain carries TRBV29-1 and TRBJ1-2, with a tentative D call TRBD1 (5 bases). Germline V CDR1 and CDR2: SQVTM, ANQGSEA. Trimming left V 6 bases short and J 6 bases short, with 17 bases between. The CDR3 is made up of 13 amino acids. CDR3: CSVTAGTGDGYTF. The CDR3 coding sequence is TGCAGCGTCACGGCGGGGACTGGGGATGGCTACACCTTC.

The J gene is TRBJ2-7, the V gene TRBV5-4, with 10 bases aligning to TRBD2. The CDR3 is 15 amino acids. CDR1 and CDR2 (germline): SGHNT, YYREEE (reference sequence). The V and J ends lost 5 bases and 5 bases, in that order; junction bases with no gene match: 10. CDR3 residues: CASSPRTSGNNEQYF. DNA of the CDR3: TGTGCCAGCAGTCCCCGGACTAGCGGTAACAACGAGCAGTACTTC.

J is TRBJ1-1 and V is TRBV5-4, with D unresolved. Germline-derived CDR1 and CDR2 are SGHNT and YYREEE (reference sequence). Trimming removed 4 bases at V and 1 base at J, with 11 bases between. The CDR3 extends over 14 amino acids. The CDR3 DNA reads TGTGCCAGCAGCCGGACCGCCGGGAACACTGAAGCTTTCTTT. Translating gives CASSRTAGNTEAFF.

This chain uses TRBV29-1 with TRBJ2-3, with D possibly being TRBD2 (5 bases). The CDR3 has 13 residues. Germline assignment: CDR1 SQVTM and CDR2 ANQGSEA. CDR3 bases: TGCAGTGCTCGGCTAGCTGGCACAGATACGCAGTATTTT. Its protein product is CSARLAGTDTQYF.

This chain uses TRBV27 with TRBJ1-1, with 7 bases lining up with TRBD1. CDR1 and CDR2 (germline): MNHEY, SMNVEV (reference sequence). Losses at the gene ends were 3 bases for V and 8 bases for J; bases not matched to a gene: 3. The length of the CDR3 is 12 residues. The CDR3, as DNA: TGTGCCAGCAGTTTTAGGACAGGCGAAGCTTTCTTT. Protein: CASSFRTGEAFF.

The CDR3: CAAGAPNQPQHF. The CDR3 DNA reads TGTGCGGCAGGGGCACCCAATCAGCCCCAGCATTTT. The rearrangement uses TRBV15 and TRBJ1-5, with D possibly being TRBD1 (6 bases). Per germline, CDR1 LNHNV and CDR2 YYDKDF (reference sequence). The CDR3 totals 12 residues.

The genes are TRBV9 and TRBJ2-5, with 9 bases aligning to TRBD2. The CDR3 has 19 residues. V was clipped by 0 bases and J by 1 base; unmatched bases: 13. CDR1 is SGDLS and CDR2 is YYNGEE in the germline V gene. The CDR3 region is CASSVGSSGSFFSQETQYF. The CDR3 nucleotides are TGTGCCAGCAGCGTAGGAAGTAGCGGGAGCTTTTTTAGCCAAGAGACCCAGTACTTC. The variable domain in full, completed from reference TRBV9 and TRBJ2-5, reads DSGVTQTPKHLITATGQRVTLRCSPRSGDLSVYWYQQSLDQGLQFLIQYYNGEERAKGNILERFSAQQFPDLHSELNLSSLELGDSALYFCASSVGSSGSFFSQETQYFGPGTRLLVL.

This clone was counted a few times. This chain joins TRBV30 and TRBJ2-2; D gene unclear. The CDR3 length is 14 residues. V dropped 4 bases and J dropped 8 bases, with 17 bases sitting between them. Germline assignment: CDR1 GTSNPN and CDR2 SVGIG (reference sequence). CDR3 protein: CAWKRQANRGELFF. The CDR3 nucleotides read TGTGCCTGGAAGCGCCAGGCGAATCGGGGGGAGCTGTTTTTT. The full variable domain, with the rest looked up from reference TRBV30 and TRBJ2-2, is SQTIHQWPATLVQPVGSPLSLECTVEGTSNPNLYWYRQAAGRGLQLLFYSVGIGQISSEVPQNLSASRPQDRQFILSSKKLLLSDSGFYLCAWKRQANRGELFFGEGSRLTVL.

The chain carries TRBV30 and TRBJ2-5; D may correspond to TRBD1 or TRBD2 (5 bases each). Trimming shortened V by 4 bases and J by 2 bases, and 14 bases separated the two germline ends. This CDR3 is built from 14 residues. The V gene's germline CDR1 is GTSNPN and CDR2 SVGIG (reference sequence). The CDR3 is CAWTPGPKQETQYF. In nucleotides, the CDR3 is TGTGCCTGGACCCCGGGACCTAAACAAGAGACCCAGTACTTC.

This CDR3 reads CASSALAGGQETQYF. The CDR3 region has the DNA TGTGCCAGCAGTGCCCTAGCGGGGGGCCAAGAGACCCAGTACTTC. The rearrangement joins TRBV27 to TRBJ2-5; TRBD2 aligns across 11 bases. Looked up from germline, CDR1 is MNHEY and CDR2 is SMNVEV (reference sequence). The trim removed 5 bases at V and 1 base at J, leaving 3 bases unmatched. The CDR3 spans 15 residues.

The V gene is TRBV9, the J gene TRBJ1-2; D perhaps matches TRBD1 (5 bases). CDR1 SGDLS and CDR2 YYNGEE come from the germline V gene. CDR3 length: 12 amino acids. V lost 7 bases and J 2 bases, leaving 9 bases between the germline ends. The CDR3 DNA reads as TGTGCCAGCCACAGGACCAACTATGGCTACACCTTC. As protein: CASHRTNYGYTF.

The rearrangement joins TRBV6-5 to TRBJ2-7, with 10 bases identical to TRBD2. J gave up 1 base and V 5 bases, and 5 bases lay outside the gene matches. The germline V gene encodes CDR1 MNHEY and CDR2 SVGAGI. The CDR3 spans 15 residues. CDR3 bases: TGTGCCAGCAGTCCGACTAGCGGGCTATCCTACGAGCAGTACTTC. This gives the protein CASSPTSGLSYEQYF.

This clone was seen only a few times. The gene calls are TRBV5-4 and TRBJ1-4; 9 bases agree with TRBD1. The length of the CDR3 is 15 residues. V shed 4 bases and J 0 bases; nucleotides not matched to a gene: 1. Germline CDR1 SGHNT, CDR2 YYREEE (reference sequence). DNA for the CDR3: TGTGCCAGCAGCGGGGACAGGGCAACTAATGAAAAACTGTTTTTT. As protein: CASSGDRATNEKLFF. The whole variable domain, filled in from reference TRBV5-4 and TRBJ1-4, reads ETGVTQSPTHLIKTRGQQVTLRCSSQSGHNTVSWYQQALGQGPQFIFQYYREEENGRGNFPPRFSGLQFPNYSSELNVNALELDDSALYLCASSGDRATNEKLFFGSGTQLSVL.

The genes are TRBV29-1 and TRBJ2-2; unclear D gene. Germline V gives CDR1 SQVTM, CDR2 ANQGSEA. Trimming removed 2 bases at V and 1 base at J, with 8 bases between. The length of the CDR3 is 14 residues. The CDR3 nucleotides are TGCAGCGTTGAATGGCCCCTGAACACCGGGGAGCTGTTTTTT. It encodes CSVEWPLNTGELFF.

This chain links TRBV18 with TRBJ2-5; D remains ambiguous. CDR1 is KGHSH and CDR2 is LQKENI in the germline V gene. CDR3 length: 14 residues. The V end lost 3 bases, the J end lost 5 bases, and 13 bases lay between the germline ends. In DNA, the CDR3 is TGTGCCAGCTCACCGGGCATCGACCTGGAGACCCAGTACTTC. Residues: CASSPGIDLETQYF.

This chain joins TRBV30 and TRBJ2-7; D may be TRBD1 (5 bases). Germline CDR1 GTSNPN, CDR2 SVGIG (reference sequence). The CDR3 loop spans 14 amino acids. V was shortened by 4 bases and J by 1 base, with 14 bases between the two germline ends. The CDR3 DNA reads TGTGCCTGGAAACAGTTTAGGGGATCCTACGAGCAGTACTTC. Translation gives CAWKQFRGSYEQYF.

Here the CDR3 reads CASTRRAGGGETQYF. CDR3 coding DNA: TGTGCCAGCACCCGACGGGCGGGAGGGGGGGAGACCCAGTACTTC. The chain employs TRBV6-1 and TRBJ2-5; TRBD2 matches at 9 bases. Germline CDR1 and CDR2: MNHNS and SASEGT. V gave up 7 bases and J gave up 5 bases; unmatched junction bases: 11. This CDR3 has 15 residues.

This chain joins TRBV7-9 and TRBJ2-7; D remains ambiguous. The CDR3 is made up of 12 amino acids. V was pared by 5 bases and J by 7 bases, with 12 bases between. Germline CDR1 SEHNR, CDR2 FQNEAQ (reference sequence). The CDR3 here is CASSGTAIEQYF. The CDR3 region has the DNA TGTGCCAGCAGCGGTACAGCGATTGAGCAGTACTTC.

The V and J genes are TRBV6-1 and TRBJ1-5, with 7 bases identical to TRBD1. The CDR3 consists of 15 residues. V lost 3 bases and J lost 5; bases outside the gene matches: 7. Looked up from germline, CDR1 is MNHNS and CDR2 is SASEGT. The CDR3 sequence is CASSDSTGPDQPQHF. The CDR3 DNA sequence: TGTGCCAGCAGTGACTCGACAGGGCCGGATCAGCCCCAGCATTTT.

The chain uses TRBV30 and TRBJ2-7; unclear D gene. Trimming shortened V by 1 base and J by 3 bases, and 7 bases separated the two germline ends. Germline V gives CDR1 GTSNPN, CDR2 SVGIG (reference sequence). The CDR3 is 12 residues long. In DNA form, the CDR3 reads TGTGCCTGGAGTGGTTCGGTCTACGAGCAGTACTTC. This encodes CAWSGSVYEQYF.